This TCR beta chain stems from a study of beta chain features in type 1 diabetes. Regarding the study as a whole: Shortening of TCRB CDR3s, moderate but significant, appeared in all four CD4+ subsets of Type 1 diabetes patients.

The CDR3 sequence is 16 residues long. Per germline, CDR1 SGHTA and CDR2 FQGTGA. The V end was cut by 2 bases, the J end by 2 bases, with 14 bases between. Investigators reverse transcribed all isolated RNA, so they sequenced expressed TCRB transcripts. The protocol was immunoSEQ multiplex PCR, while the TCRdb copy is restricted to in-frame clones and leaves out a portion. Found here are under 950,000 clones, 15% to 20% of them singletons; the top ten hold 0.02% to 0.025%. Of note for this clone: Antigen: not known.

Material for sequencing was naive CD4+ T cells from blood. The chain is built from TRBV7-3 and TRBJ2-3; perhaps TRBD1 as D (6 bases). This TCR derives from a woman in her late teens or twenties in good health. This CDR3 reads CASSLARTEDTDTQYF. CDR3 nucleotides: TGTGCCAGCAGCTTAGCGAGGACAGAGGACACAGATACGCAGTATTTT. The entire variable domain, with the rest obtained from reference TRBV7-3 and TRBJ2-3, is as follows: GAGVSQTPSNKVTEKGKYVELRCDPISGHTALYWYRQSLGQGPEFLIYFQGTGAADDSGLPNDRFFAVRPEGSVSTLKIQRTERGDSAVYLCASSLARTEDTDTQYFGPGTRLTVL.